These 30 T cell receptor beta chains were all obtained from the same sample, sequenced in a study of T cell repertoires in cytomegalovirus infection. No antigen is known for these receptors. TCRdb used MiXCR to reprocess the reads, holding one entry per CDR3 protein. Altogether roughly 500,000 distinct CDR3 sequences are present, about 33% being singletons, with the ten largest covering 15% to 20%. This specimen consisted of cultured PBMCs, obtained from culture after CMV antigen stimulation. These TCRs come from a human donor in good health (CMV status not recorded). Some clones in this sample may be carry-over from other donors' samples.

This clonotype was detected only a few times. The chain carries TRBV4-3 and TRBJ2-1, with D tentatively TRBD2 (6 bases). The CDR3 has 14 amino acids. Trimming shortened V by 0 bases and J by 8 bases, and 11 bases separated the two germline ends. CDR1 and CDR2 (germline): LGHNA, YSLEER. This CDR3 is CASSQDSTRHEQFF. DNA of the CDR3: TGCGCCAGCAGCCAAGACTCGACTAGACATGAGCAGTTCTTC.

In its sample, this clonotype was seen many times. The gene calls are TRBV7-2 and TRBJ1-5; D not certain. The CDR3 is 14 residues long. From germline, CDR1 is SGHTA and CDR2 FQGNSA. Trimming took 1 base from V and 3 from J, leaving 7 bases between them. The CDR3 DNA reads as TGTGCCAGCAGCTTAGGTGCAAACAATCAGCCCCAGCATTTT. Amino acid sequence: CASSLGANNQPQHF.

The rearrangement links TRBV7-9 to TRBJ2-7, with TRBD1 matching 9 bases. Germline V gene data show CDR1 as SEHNR and CDR2 as FQNEAQ (reference sequence). The CDR3 spans 15 residues. Germline trimming cut 5 bases from V and 4 bases from J; bases unmatched to any gene: 9. In nucleotides, the CDR3 is TGTGCCAGCAGCCCGGGACAGGGAGCGAATTACGAGCAGTACTTC. It specifies CASSPGQGANYEQYF. Looking up the rest from reference TRBV7-9 and TRBJ2-7 gives the full variable domain: DTGVSQNPRHKITKRGQNVTFRCDPISEHNRLYWYRQTLGQGPEFLTYFQNEAQLEKSRLLSDRFSAERPKGSFSTLEIQRTEQGDSAMYLCASSPGQGANYEQYFGPGTRLTVT.

This clonotype was seen a handful of times. This rearrangement joins TRBV6-1 to TRBJ1-2; 7 positions agree with TRBD1. V shed 6 bases, J shed 0 bases, and the junction held 7 bases outside the gene matches. The CDR3 totals 15 residues. Germline V gene data show CDR1 as MNHNS and CDR2 as SASEGT. The CDR3 region has the DNA TGTGCCAGCAGCCAAGGGGGCTCGGCTAACTATGGCTACACCTTC. This codes for CASSQGGSANYGYTF.

J is TRBJ2-1 and V is TRBV27, with no clear D. This CDR3 comprises 13 residues. Trimming cost V 5 bases and J 9 bases, with 14 bases left between them. Germline V gives CDR1 MNHEY, CDR2 SMNVEV (reference sequence). The CDR3 coding sequence is TGTGCCAGCAGTCTTCGAAATCTCCCTGAGCAGTTCTTC. It yields the protein CASSLRNLPEQFF.

This chain connects TRBV28 to TRBJ2-7; D is unclear. This CDR3 spans 15 amino acids. V lost 1 base and J lost 6, with 16 bases in between. CDR1 and CDR2 from the germline V gene are MDHEN and SYDVKM. The CDR3 here is CASSLLGSIFGEQYF. CDR3 in DNA: TGTGCCAGCAGTTTATTAGGCAGTATATTTGGCGAGCAGTACTTC.

This clonotype was seen once. J is TRBJ1-6 and V is TRBV27; possible D gene TRBD1, 5 bases. Between the trimmed V and J ends, which lost 6 bases and 4 bases, there was a span of 16 bases. This CDR3 is built from 16 residues. CDR1 is MNHEY, CDR2 SMNVEV, per germline (reference sequence). In DNA, the CDR3 is TGTGCCAGCAGGAAAACAGGCCCCCCTTATAATTCACCCCTCCACTTT. Its translation: CASRKTGPPYNSPLHF.

This clonotype was detected only a few times. The gene calls are TRBV4-1 and TRBJ2-7, with TRBD2 as a possible D gene (6 bases). The CDR3 loop spans 15 amino acids. V was pared by 0 bases and J by 3 bases, with 12 bases between. The germline V gene has CDR1 MGHRA and CDR2 YSYEKL. DNA of the CDR3: TGCGCCAGCAGCCAAGAGGAGCAGGGACTCTACGAGCAGTACGTC. Encoded protein: CASSQEEQGLYEQYV.

V gene TRBV7-8 combines with J gene TRBJ2-1; 12 nucleotides match TRBD2. Looked up from germline, CDR1 is SGHVS and CDR2 is FQNEAQ. CDR3 length equals 16 residues. The ends lost 1 base at V and 12 bases at J; junction bases unmatched: 10. The CDR3 DNA is TGTGCCAGCAGCTTAGAGTTGTCTAGCGGGGGGGGGGGGCAGTTCTTC. As protein: CASSLELSSGGGGQFF.

The table lists this clonotype with a few counts. The chain links TRBV27 to TRBJ1-1, with D tentatively TRBD1 (5 bases). The germline V gene encodes CDR1 MNHEY and CDR2 SMNVEV (reference sequence). V lost 2 bases to trimming and J lost 4 bases, with 17 bases between them. CDR3 length: 16 amino acids. CDR3 sequence reads: CASSLIGQGISTEAFF. Written as DNA, the CDR3 is TGTGCCAGCAGTTTAATAGGTCAGGGAATTTCCACTGAAGCTTTCTTT.

The chain recombines TRBV7-8 with TRBJ1-1; perhaps TRBD1 as D (5 bases). This CDR3 region has 13 residues. The germline V gene encodes CDR1 SGHVS and CDR2 FQNEAQ. The ends were cut back, 3 bases at V and 6 bases at J, with 11 bases in the middle. CDR3 residues: CASSLNLQAEAFF. CDR3 coding DNA: TGTGCCAGCAGCTTGAATCTACAGGCTGAAGCTTTCTTT.

In this sample, this clonotype turned up a few times. The chain links TRBV6-6 to TRBJ2-1, with TRBD1 identical over 10 bases. The V gene end was trimmed by 11 bases and the J gene end by 5 bases; junction bases not matched to a gene: 12. The CDR3 is made up of 15 amino acids. The germline CDR1 and CDR2 sequences are MNHNY and SVGAGI (reference sequence). Here the CDR3 reads CAVTSGTGVHNEQFF. CDR3 sequence (DNA): TGTGCCGTAACCTCCGGGACAGGGGTGCACAATGAGCAGTTCTTC.

The chain links TRBV7-2 to TRBJ2-2, with 13 positions matching TRBD2. The CDR3 length is 17 residues. The V gene end was trimmed by 5 bases and the J gene end by 6 bases; junction bases not matched to a gene: 9. Germline CDR1 reads SGHTA; CDR2 reads FQGNSA. CDR3 sequence (DNA): TGTGCCAGCAGCCTACCGATCGGACTAGCGGGAGCCGGGGAGCTGTTTTTT. Its protein is CASSLPIGLAGAGELFF.

The chain couples TRBV7-9 to TRBJ1-2, with 8 nucleotides matching TRBD1. Germline V gives CDR1 SEHNR, CDR2 FQNEAQ (reference sequence). V shed 6 bases and J 5 bases; nucleotides not matched to a gene: 8. CDR3 length: 14 amino acids. The CDR3 DNA reads TGTGCCAGCAGTTCAGGGGGCCCCATATATGGCTACACCTTC. Its protein is CASSSGGPIYGYTF.

J is TRBJ2-1 and V is TRBV29-1; 10 bases are a match to TRBD2. There are 16 residues in the CDR3. The germline V gene encodes CDR1 SQVTM and CDR2 ANQGSEA. Trimming took 6 bases from V and 4 from J; bases not matched to a gene: 12. The CDR3 DNA follows: TGCAGCGTAATATTGAGCGGGAGGGGAGGGTACAATGAGCAGTTCTTC. Its translation is CSVILSGRGGYNEQFF.

J is TRBJ1-1 and V is TRBV10-1; D may be TRBD1 (5 bases). The CDR3 is 13 residues long. The germline V gene has CDR1 WNHNN and CDR2 SYGVQD (reference sequence). Trimming pared 4 bases from V and 4 bases from J, leaving 10 bases between. The CDR3 loop is CASSGGVGTEAFF. The DNA for the CDR3 is TGCGCCAGCAGTGGAGGGGTTGGCACTGAAGCTTTCTTT.

This clonotype was found many times. The genes are TRBV7-9 and TRBJ2-5, with TRBD2 matching over 8 bases. Per germline, CDR1 SEHNR and CDR2 FQNEAQ (reference sequence). This CDR3 comprises 17 residues. V lost 1 base and J lost 5; bases outside the gene matches: 12. The CDR3 DNA follows: TGTGCCAGCAGCTTAGAGAGCGGGAGCGACGGCCGGGAGACCCAGTACTTC. Amino acid sequence: CASSLESGSDGRETQYF. The full variable domain, its missing parts supplied by reference TRBV7-9 and TRBJ2-5, is DTGVSQNPRHKITKRGQNVTFRCDPISEHNRLYWYRQTLGQGPEFLTYFQNEAQLEKSRLLSDRFSAERPKGSFSTLEIQRTEQGDSAMYLCASSLESGSDGRETQYFGPGTRLLVL.

Ten or more counts support this clonotype. V gene TRBV5-6 combines with J gene TRBJ1-4; weak D call: TRBD1 (5 bases). Germline values: CDR1 SGHDT, CDR2 YYEEEE. V lost 1 base to trimming and J lost 5 bases, with 9 bases between them. The length of the CDR3 is 14 residues. In DNA form, the CDR3 reads TGTGCCAGCAGCTTGCCAGGGAGGAATGAAAAACTGTTTTTT. As protein: CASSLPGRNEKLFF.

This clonotype occurred many times. The chain is built from TRBV11-3 and TRBJ2-5; D may be TRBD1 (6 bases). This CDR3 is 15 amino acids long. The germline V gene has CDR1 SGHNT and CDR2 YENEEA. Trimming shortened V by 5 bases and J by 7 bases, and 20 bases separated the two germline ends. The CDR3 nucleotides read TGTGCCAGCAGCCAAGACAGGTCCGATCGGGGGACCCAGTACTTC. Its protein product is CASSQDRSDRGTQYF.

This clonotype has just a few counts. The CDR3 sequence is CASRVLAFDEQFF. The CDR3 DNA is TGTGCCAGCAGAGTGCTTGCCTTCGATGAGCAGTTCTTC. This chain uses TRBV6-2 or TRBV6-3 with TRBJ2-1; D call uncertain. This CDR3 spans 13 amino acids. V dropped 6 bases and J dropped 8 bases, with 14 bases sitting between them. Per the germline V gene, CDR1 is MNHEY and CDR2 is SVGEGT.

This clonotype was picked up a small number of times. The chain employs TRBV20-1 and TRBJ2-1, with D perhaps matching TRBD1 (5 bases). V was pared by 0 bases and J by 12 bases, with 24 bases between. CDR3 length: 16 amino acids. Germline V lookup: CDR1 DFQATT, CDR2 SNEGSKA (reference sequence). The CDR3 sequence is CSARDFPQGRDIGQFF. The CDR3 region has the DNA TGCAGTGCTAGAGATTTTCCCCAGGGAAGGGATATAGGGCAGTTCTTC.

This clonotype has just a few counts. The chain links TRBV3-1 to TRBJ2-5; 7 bases align to TRBD2. This CDR3 region has 14 residues. CDR1 LGHDT and CDR2 YNNKEL come from the germline V gene (reference sequence). The V gene end was trimmed by 2 bases and the J gene end by 7 bases; junction bases not matched to a gene: 7. For the CDR3, the DNA is TGTGCCAGCAGCCAACCGGGACTAAAGTCGACCCAGTACTTC. Translated, it gives CASSQPGLKSTQYF.

This chain links TRBV18 with TRBJ2-7, with D possibly matching TRBD2 (5 bases). Trimming took 2 bases from V and 4 from J, leaving 12 bases between them. CDR3 size: 14 residues. Germline V gene data show CDR1 as KGHSH and CDR2 as LQKENI. In DNA, the CDR3 is TGTGCCAGCTCACCATCTGCTAGCAGTTACGAGCAGTACGTC. It specifies CASSPSASSYEQYV.

This chain uses TRBV7-9 with TRBJ1-2; no reliable D call. Trimming took 5 bases from V and 8 from J, leaving 15 bases between them. The CDR3 is made up of 13 amino acids. Germline CDR1 SEHNR, CDR2 FQNEAQ (reference sequence). The CDR3 DNA is TGTGCCAGCAGCCTTTACGGCGAACTGGGCTACACCTTC. This gives the protein CASSLYGELGYTF.

The chain recombines TRBV7-9 with TRBJ2-1, with TRBD2 matching over 7 bases. Germline V gene lookup returns CDR1 SEHNR and CDR2 FQNEAQ (reference sequence). CDR3 size: 13 residues. With V trimmed by 2 bases and J by 8 bases, 3 bases remained unmatched. Here the CDR3 reads CASSLLGGDEQFF. The CDR3 DNA reads TGTGCCAGCAGCTTACTGGGGGGGGATGAGCAGTTCTTC.

CDR3 in amino acids: CSARESGTSGSSGELFF. In DNA, the CDR3 is TGCAGTGCTAGGGAAAGCGGGACTAGCGGGAGTAGCGGGGAGCTGTTTTTT. The chain is built from TRBV20-1 and TRBJ2-2, with 14 positions matching TRBD2. Germline CDR1 and CDR2: DFQATT and SNEGSKA (reference sequence). Unmatched junction bases numbered 10, after V lost 3 bases and J lost 7 bases. The CDR3 extends over 17 amino acids.

The chain carries TRBV7-9 and TRBJ1-2, with a weak D call TRBD1 (5 bases). Trimming cost V 1 base and J 4 bases, with 7 bases left between them. Germline lookup yields CDR1 SEHNR and CDR2 FQNEAQ (reference sequence). The CDR3 is made up of 13 amino acids. The DNA of the CDR3 is TGTGCCAGCAGCTTAGGGGGGGTCTATGGCTACACCTTC. It yields the protein CASSLGGVYGYTF.

This chain connects TRBV20-1 to TRBJ2-5; tentative D call: TRBD1 (6 bases). With 0 bases removed from V and 6 bases from J, the gap between germline ends came to 14 bases. The CDR3 runs to 14 residues. Germline V CDR1 and CDR2: DFQATT, SNEGSKA (reference sequence). The DNA for the CDR3 is TGCAGTGCTAGAGACCCCAGGGGCTCGAAGACCCAGTACTTC. It yields the protein CSARDPRGSKTQYF.

This clonotype has only a few counts. This chain uses TRBV7-2 with TRBJ2-5; 8 positions agree with TRBD1. This CDR3 region has 16 residues. J lost 7 bases, V lost 1 base, and 11 bases had no gene match. The germline gives CDR1 SGHTA, CDR2 FQGNSA. The CDR3 nucleotides are TGTGCCAGCAGCTTAGGGAGGAGACAGGGGCTGGGGACCCAGTACTTC. Its translation is CASSLGRRQGLGTQYF.

Many counts were recorded for this clonotype. V is TRBV7-6 and J is TRBJ2-5; the D gene is possibly TRBD1 (6 bases). Deletions cut 3 bases from V and 5 bases from J, with 13 bases between. In germline, CDR1 is SGHVS, CDR2 FNYEAQ. This CDR3 spans 14 amino acids. CDR3: CASSLNRVGETQYF. The CDR3, as DNA: TGTGCCAGCAGCTTGAACAGGGTCGGGGAGACCCAGTACTTC.